These 5 T cell receptor beta chains came from one sample sequenced in a study of early T cells in non-severe SARS-CoV-2 infection. Via MiXCR, TCRdb re-called the 5' RACE reads, giving one row per CDR3 protein. This sample yields about 85,000 distinct CDR3 sequences, of which approximately 14% are seen a single time; 6% to 7.5% belongs to the top ten. Sequencing used whole blood. These receptors were collected from an adult who was a healthcare worker with PCR-confirmed SARS-CoV-2 infection or an uninfected control (not recorded which).

This clonotype was counted ten times or more. The chain joins TRBV5-4 to TRBJ2-7; a possible D gene is TRBD2 (6 bases). CDR1 is SGHNT, CDR2 YYREEE, per germline (reference sequence). This CDR3 region has 14 residues. V lost 4 bases and J lost 0, with 11 bases in between. The CDR3 region is CASSPGTVSYEQYF. Written as DNA, the CDR3 is TGTGCCAGCAGCCCCGGGACTGTCTCCTACGAGCAGTACTTC.

This clonotype was seen repeatedly, ten times or more. The chain uses TRBV30 and TRBJ2-1; TRBD2 matches 9 bases. The CDR3 is 15 amino acids. Trimming took 3 bases from V and 8 from J; bases not matched to a gene: 11. In germline, CDR1 is GTSNPN, CDR2 SVGIG (reference sequence). CDR3 sequence: CAWSPASGISHEQFF. CDR3 sequence (DNA): TGTGCCTGGAGCCCGGCTAGCGGGATCTCGCATGAGCAGTTCTTC.

This chain connects TRBV7-9 to TRBJ2-7; 9 bases align to TRBD1. The CDR3 loop spans 15 amino acids. CDR1 and CDR2 from the germline V gene are SEHNR and FQNEAQ (reference sequence). The J segment lost 3 bases and the V segment lost 5 bases, leaving 8 bases of the junction unmatched. The CDR3 here is CASSRTGTGFYEQYF. The CDR3 nucleotides are TGTGCCAGCAGCCGAACCGGGACAGGGTTCTACGAGCAGTACTTC.

This clonotype occurred a few times. V gene TRBV6-2 or TRBV6-3 combines with J gene TRBJ2-5; a weak D match, TRBD2 (5 bases). V lost 2 bases, J lost 2 bases, and 12 bases lay in between. The CDR3 is made up of 15 amino acids. CDR1 and CDR2 (germline): MNHEY, SVGEGT. CDR3 sequence reads: CASSYRPGRQETQYF. CDR3 nucleotides: TGTGCCAGCAGTTACAGACCGGGAAGGCAAGAGACCCAGTACTTC.

In this sample, this clonotype turned up many times. The chain is built from TRBV7-8 and TRBJ2-1, with 12 bases lining up with TRBD2. The CDR3 totals 16 residues. Germline V CDR1 and CDR2: SGHVS, FQNEAQ. Trimming at V came to 2 bases and at J to 6 bases, leaving 5 bases not matched to a gene. CDR3 in amino acids: CASSLTSGRIANEQFF. In DNA form, the CDR3 reads TGTGCCAGCAGCTTAACTAGCGGGAGGATCGCCAATGAGCAGTTCTTC.